This TCR beta chain was identified during a study of blood T cells in healthy people across ages. The donors, all healthy, were Caucasians living in Russia, aged roughly 6 to 100. Total RNA extraction produced at least 5 micrograms (per sample) for the study. This clonotype was picked up a small number of times. It was with a sample-barcoded 5' primer and a J-beta primer mix that a second PCR of about 7 to 12 cycles was run. TCRdb re-called the 5' RACE reads with MiXCR, one entry per CDR3 protein. The sample carries roughly 1,500,000 distinct CDR3 sequences, roughly 30% recorded once. In germline, CDR1 is SNHLY, CDR2 FYNNEI. The length of the CDR3 is 15 residues. V dropped 11 bases and J dropped 4 bases, with 22 bases sitting between them.

V gene TRBV2 combines with J gene TRBJ2-3; possibly TRBD1 or TRBD2 for D (6 bases each). The TCR sequence derives from a woman aged 25 to 39 in good health. Sequencing was carried out using blood. The CDR3 here is CACTRGTSRADTQYF. The CDR3 DNA reads as TGTGCCTGTACAAGGGGGACTTCTCGGGCAGATACGCAGTATTTT.